This T cell receptor (beta chain) was identified in a study of blood T cells in healthy people across ages. The study, taken as a whole, reports: Donor CMV infection status was unknown, possibly confounding age-related changes in expanded clonotypes.

This CDR3 has 15 amino acids. Germline CDR1 reads PRHDT; CDR2 reads FYEKMQ (reference sequence). After removal of 4 bases from V and 5 bases from J, the junction contained 5 bases not matched to a gene. To note about this clonotype: Its matching antigen is unknown.

Alongside a J-beta primer mix, a sample-barcoded 5' primer served in a second PCR lasting about 7 to 12 cycles. Every cDNA molecule bore a tag from a template-switch adaptor containing 12 random nucleotides. TCRdb re-called the 5' RACE reads through MiXCR, storing one row per CDR3 protein. Among about a million distinct CDR3 sequences, about 53% were seen once, and the ten largest hold about 22%. V is TRBV13 and J is TRBJ2-1; 10 bases are shared with TRBD2. This receptor was taken from a woman aged 55 to 70 in good health. The sequenced sample consisted of blood. CDR3 DNA: TGTGCCAGCAGCTCTGGGACTAGCGAACACAATGAGCAGTTCTTC. Translated, it gives CASSSGTSEHNEQFF.